This TCR beta chain comes out of a study of regulatory T cells in long-lasting Graves disease. In germline, CDR1 is ENHRY, CDR2 SYGVKD. After removal of 0 bases from V and 0 bases from J, the junction contained 3 bases not matched to a gene. The CDR3 contains 16 residues. Time point meaning: newly diagnosed GD, antithyroid drugs for less than 3 months. RNA from PBMCs was the source of the TCR library. The table lists this clonotype with many counts. Relying on iRepertoire HTBI primers and Arm-PCR of CDR3 regions, the team built TCR beta libraries. TCRdb used MiXCR to reprocess the multiplex PCR reads, holding one entry per CDR3 protein. The data contain roughly 500,000 distinct CDR3 sequences, 9.5% to 15% of them seen just once; the ten biggest clones take up more than 8%. A further study also used this sample, focusing on T cells in Graves' hyperthyroidism and ophthalmopathy.

The source material was peripheral blood mononuclear cells (PBMCs), sampled at new diagnosis, from a patient treated with antithyroid drugs. This chain links TRBV10-3 with TRBJ2-3; 7 nucleotides match TRBD2. The TCR was taken from a woman in her twenties or thirties with Graves disease. The CDR3 protein is CAISESSGISTDTQYF. CDR3 nucleotide sequence: TGTGCCATCAGTGAGTCGAGCGGGATTAGCACAGATACGCAGTATTTT.